This T cell receptor (beta chain) was profiled in a study of blood T cell repertoires in COVID-19. The ends lost 4 bases at V and 4 bases at J; junction bases unmatched: 4. Germline lookup yields CDR1 MGHDK and CDR2 SYGVNS. The CDR3 is made up of 14 amino acids. Original processing methods: Reference gene primer amplification gave estimated nucleated cell counts. Profiled with immunoSEQ multiplex PCR; TCRdb holds only in-frame clones, not every one. The DNA was the basis for D and trimming; V, J and clone size are from that table. This sample has about 170,000 clones, with about 83% found just once. This sequence joins TRBV25-1 and TRBJ2-7; TRBD1 aligns across 10 bases. The specimen sequenced was peripheral blood. The receptor's source is a man aged 35 to 55 who had recovered from COVID-19. Written as DNA, the CDR3 is TGTGCCAGCAGTGGGGGACAGGGGACGTACGAGCAGTACTTC. It encodes CASSGGQGTYEQYF.